This T cell receptor beta chain was retrieved from a study of relationships among human T cell subsets. Findings and limits, study-wide: Across seven subsets, gene usage, CDR3 length and N-additions did not differ significantly.

The Th1 cells were the flow-through after CD25, CD56 and CD294 bead selections. The CDR3 sequence is 16 residues long. Germline V gene lookup returns CDR1 DFQATT and CDR2 SNEGSKA (reference sequence). V lost 6 bases, J lost 2 bases, and 17 bases lay in between. Semiquantitative ARM-PCR amplified T cell receptor alpha and beta CDR3 regions from mRNA. Tagged nested gene-specific primers were used first, then communal superprimers amplified exponentially. TCRdb redid the calling of the multiplex PCR reads with MiXCR, one entry per CDR3 protein. The sample lists over 10,000 distinct CDR3 sequences, approximately 67% occurring once. Points on this clonotype: What it recognizes is unknown.

This sequence joins TRBV20-1 and TRBJ1-6; D is ambiguous. This clonotype was obtained from a middle-aged man in good health. The specimen sequenced was CD4+ Th1 cells sorted from blood. Here the CDR3 DNA reads TGCAGTGCCCCCGCAAAGGGAGTAACCTATAATTCACCCCTCCACTTT. It codes for CSAPAKGVTYNSPLHF.